This T cell receptor (beta chain) was sequenced for a study of Ad26.COV2.S vaccination and SARS-CoV-2 variants (dated by TCRdb to about 2021). Study-wide context: Donors in the vaccine arm were drawn from COV1001, a phase I-IIa trial of Ad26.COV2.S in healthy adults that was multicentre, randomized, double-blind and placebo-controlled. Ad26.COV2.S was given intramuscularly at 5x10^10 or 1x10^11 viral particles, as a single shot or as two shots 56 days apart. Sequencing of the TCRbeta repertoire served to evaluate the specificity and breadth of SARS-CoV-2-reactive T cell receptors following Ad26.COV2.S vaccination. A total of 32 samples were included in the TCR-sequenced set, comprising approximately 20 Ad26.COV2.S vaccine recipients, 5 placebo recipients and 8 SARS-CoV-2 convalescent individuals. Trial participants were randomized into five groups of five, in which low-dose or high-dose Ad26.COV2.S was given once or twice, or placebo was given on both occasions. Investigators remained blinded to trial group allocation during experiments and outcome assessment.

With regard to this clone: Its binding antigen is unknown. Base qualities are not provided; no much larger clone lies one nucleotide away.

Deletion took 7 bases off V and 6 bases off J, with a span of 11 bases between the germline ends. CDR3 length: 12 amino acids, cysteine to phenylalanine. Only CDR3 DNA is held: 36 bases, read in frame from base 1. TCRbeta CDR3 regions were sequenced with the immunoSEQ Assay. After extraction, genomic DNA underwent amplification by bias-controlled multiplex PCR, followed by high-throughput sequencing. From the authors' description of their analysis: Collapsing and filtering of sequences were performed to quantify the absolute abundance of each unique TCRbeta CDR3 region. T cell fraction was estimated by normalizing TCRbeta template counts to usable DNA, which was measured by amplifying reference genes present in all nucleated cells. Repertoire TCRs were annotated as SARS-CoV-2-specific when V gene, CDR3 amino acid sequence and J gene were exactly matched to a known reactive TCR set. MIRA supplied the reference SARS-CoV-2 TCR set, which was filtered for enrichment in COVID-19-positive ImmuneCODE repertoires so that public or cross-reactive TCRs were removed. Using the MIRA antigens, annotated TCRs were further analysed by specific ORF or by position within an ORF. Breadth was defined as the number of annotated unique rearrangements divided by the total number of unique productive rearrangements, and depth was defined as the summed frequency of the annotated unique rearrangements. Group comparisons of TCR breadth used two-sided Wilcoxon rank-sum tests. TCRdb stores this immuneACCESS table with in-frame sequences only. Part of the clones is absent; in the studies checked, under half of the shortfall reflects unresolved V genes, and no reason is known for the rest. V, J and clone size were drawn from that table, and D and trimming were deduced from the DNA. This sample holds roughly 460,000 clones; nearly 90% were observed only once. In total, the top ten clones hold around 1.8% of the sample.

The treatment or condition label corresponds to: 15 to 20 received Ad26.COV2.S at low or high dose, single or two shots; several received placebo; per-sample allocation not given. For vaccine and placebo recipients, the sequenced repertoires came from samples collected on day 63 after the first injection. Between 29 July and 7 August 2020, Cohort 1b enrolled around 25 adults aged 18-55 years at one site in Boston, USA. Ad26.COV2.S was a replication-incompetent adenovirus type 26 vector expressing a prefusion-stabilized SARS-CoV-2 spike protein from the original Wuhan strain. What the study reported, not specific to this receptor: The authors noted that total T cell responses may have been underestimated by the TCR breadth and depth analyses. After vaccination, substantial breadth of spike-specific CD8+ and CD4+ T cell responses was reported. The study lacked the statistical power to compare responses across vaccine doses or regimens. Compared with placebo recipients, Ad26.COV2.S recipients showed higher spike-specific TCR breadth (P = 0.0014). Comparable non-spike TCR breadth was observed between vaccine and placebo recipients, consistent with only spike being contained in the vaccine.

This sequence originates from a person between 18 and 65 years old who received the Ad26.COV2.S COVID-19 vaccine or a placebo. The rearranged segments are TRBV12-3 or TRBV12-4 and TRBJ2-3, with no reliable assignment of the D segment. The input for sequencing was peripheral blood, taken in a trial of Ad26.COV2.S vaccine versus placebo. The CDR3 region reads CASTTYGDTQYF. The DNA sequence is as follows: TGTGCCAGCACCACCTACGGGGATACGCAGTATTTT.